The 31 T cell receptor beta chains given below trace back to one sample, sequenced in a study of cytotoxic CD8 clonotypes in ibrutinib-treated CLL. The repertoire was sequenced with immunoSEQ multiplex PCR; TCRdb's copy has only in-frame clones and lacks some. The data show tens of thousands of clones, roughly three quarters seen once. Sequencing was performed on PBMCs, taken after 36 months of ibrutinib treatment. These receptors all come from a human donor with chronic lymphocytic leukemia.

This clone was seen ten or more times. This chain links TRBV27 with TRBJ2-1, with TRBD1 as a possible D gene (5 bases). Germline values: CDR1 MNHEY, CDR2 SMNVEV (reference sequence). The CDR3 runs 15 residues. Trimming took off 0 bases at V and 2 bases at J, with 8 bases between the two ends. Written as DNA, the CDR3 is TGTGCCAGCAGTTTATCGCGGACAACCTACAATGAGCAGTTCTTC. It specifies CASSLSRTTYNEQFF.

The chain joins TRBV6-5 to TRBJ1-1; D is undetermined. From germline, CDR1 is MNHEY and CDR2 SVGAGI. There are 15 residues in the CDR3. V was clipped by 2 bases and J by 2 bases, with 12 bases between them. CDR3 DNA: TGTGCCAGCAGTTACATGGGAGGGTTTAACACTGAAGCTTTCTTT. Encoded protein: CASSYMGGFNTEAFF.

The J gene is TRBJ1-2, the V gene TRBV5-8; D is possibly TRBD1 (6 bases). V was shortened by 3 bases and J by 4 bases, with 10 bases between the two germline ends. The CDR3 extends over 13 amino acids. The germline V gene has CDR1 SGHTS and CDR2 YDEGEE. The CDR3 DNA is TGTGCCAGCAGCTCAGGGGTGACCTATGGCTACACCTTC. As protein: CASSSGVTYGYTF. Using reference TRBV5-8 and TRBJ1-2 for the parts outside the CDR3, the full variable domain is EAGVTQSPTHLIKTRGQQATLRCSPISGHTSVYWYQQALGLGLQFLLWYDEGEERNRGNFPPRFSGRQFPNYSSELNVNALELEDSALYLCASSSGVTYGYTFGSGTRLTVV.

This rearrangement joins TRBV7-2 to TRBJ2-7; 13 nucleotides line up with TRBD2. The CDR3 loop spans 14 amino acids. V lost 5 bases and J lost 4; bases outside the gene matches: 2. Germline values: CDR1 SGHTA, CDR2 FQGNSA. The CDR3 loop reads CASSPLAGGYEQYF. DNA for the CDR3: TGTGCCAGCAGCCCACTAGCGGGGGGGTACGAGCAGTACTTC.

This clone was found many times. V and J are TRBV30 and TRBJ1-1; perhaps TRBD1 as D (6 bases). Trimming cost V 3 bases and J 4 bases, with 12 bases left between them. There are 13 residues in the CDR3. The germline CDR1 and CDR2 sequences are GTSNPN and SVGIG (reference sequence). As DNA, the CDR3 is TGTGCCTGGAGGGACAGAAGGGCCACTGAAGCTTTCTTT. This sequence encodes CAWRDRRATEAFF.

The chain links TRBV11-2 to TRBJ2-3; 10 bases map to TRBD1. Germline CDR1 SGHAT, CDR2 FQNNGV. The CDR3 extends over 15 amino acids. V shed 4 bases, J shed 3 bases, and the junction held 4 bases outside the gene matches. CDR3 DNA: TGTGCCAGCAGCTCAGACAGGGGGCAGACAGATACGCAGTATTTT. Translated, it gives CASSSDRGQTDTQYF.

The chain employs TRBV7-6 and TRBJ2-7; the D gene is possibly TRBD1 (6 bases). CDR1 is SGHVS and CDR2 is FNYEAQ in the germline V gene. This CDR3 has 17 amino acids. V lost 5 bases to trimming and J lost 0 bases, with 20 bases between them. CDR3 nucleotide sequence: TGTGCCAGCAGCGATCGAGTGGGGACATCGAGCTCCTACGAGCAGTACTTC. It encodes CASSDRVGTSSSYEQYF.

This clone has just one count. The chain recombines TRBV7-8 with TRBJ2-4; the match to TRBD2 covers 7 bases. V lost 0 bases, J lost 9 bases, and 2 bases stayed unmatched. Looked up from germline, CDR1 is SGHVS and CDR2 is FQNEAQ. CDR3 length: 13 amino acids. The CDR3 region is CASSLARGGIQYF. CDR3 bases: TGTGCCAGCAGCTTAGCGCGCGGGGGCATTCAGTACTTC.

V is TRBV5-4 and J is TRBJ2-7; the match to TRBD1 covers 11 bases. CDR1 SGHNT and CDR2 YYREEE come from the germline V gene (reference sequence). The CDR3 consists of 17 residues. J lost 4 bases, V lost 3 bases, and 12 bases had no gene match. DNA of the CDR3: TGTGCCAGCAGCTCCTGGACAGGGGGCGAAGGGTTTTACGAGCAGTACTTC. It codes for CASSSWTGGEGFYEQYF.

This rearrangement joins TRBV19 to TRBJ1-5, with 8 bases fitting TRBD1. V was clipped by 2 bases and J by 14 bases; unmatched bases: 8. The germline V gene has CDR1 LNHDA and CDR2 SQIVND (reference sequence). This CDR3 spans 13 amino acids. CDR3 protein: CASSITSGQGKHF. CDR3 bases: TGTGCCAGTAGTATAACTAGTGGACAGGGAAAGCATTTT.

This clone was observed a single time. The V call is TRBV11-3, the J call TRBJ2-1; TRBD1 or TRBD2 may be the D gene (5 bases each). Germline V gene data show CDR1 as SGHNT and CDR2 as YENEEA. V lost 5 bases to trimming and J lost 8 bases, with 13 bases between them. This CDR3 contains 13 residues. CDR3 loop: CASSPIGTDEQFF. The DNA for the CDR3 is TGTGCCAGCAGCCCCATCGGGACCGATGAGCAGTTCTTC.

The chain employs TRBV4-3 and TRBJ1-2, with D possibly matching TRBD1 (6 bases). Germline-derived CDR1 and CDR2 are LGHNA and YSLEER. V dropped 4 bases and J dropped 0 bases, with 15 bases sitting between them. The length of the CDR3 is 16 residues. CDR3 protein: CASSRDIGTSNYGYTF. CDR3 DNA sequence: TGCGCCAGCAGCCGGGACATTGGGACATCTAACTATGGCTACACCTTC.

The chain joins TRBV7-9 to TRBJ2-1; 7 positions agree with TRBD2. With 5 bases clipped from V and 7 bases from J, the junction kept 8 bases outside the gene matches. CDR3 length: 14 residues. Germline CDR1 reads SEHNR; CDR2 reads FQNEAQ (reference sequence). DNA for the CDR3: TGTGCCAGCAGCCCAAGTTACGGGGGGAATGAGCAGTTCTTC. It encodes CASSPSYGGNEQFF.

The J gene is TRBJ1-2, the V gene TRBV7-8; D call uncertain. The CDR3 contains 15 residues. Germline V gene lookup returns CDR1 SGHVS and CDR2 FQNEAQ. V gave up 5 bases and J gave up 4 bases, with 17 bases separating them. CDR3 amino acids: CASSQNTWDLYGYTF. In nucleotides, the CDR3 is TGTGCCAGCAGCCAAAATACATGGGATCTCTATGGCTACACCTTC. Together with reference TRBV7-8 and TRBJ1-2, the CDR3 gives the full variable domain: GAGVSQSPRYKVAKRGQDVALRCDPISGHVSLFWYQQALGQGPEFLTYFQNEAQLDKSGLPSDRFFAERPEGSVSTLKIQRTQQEDSAVYLCASSQNTWDLYGYTFGSGTRLTVV.

This clone has a single count. The CDR3 bases are TGTGCCAGCAGCTTAGTGGACTACGAGCAGTACTTC. Amino acid sequence: CASSLVDYEQYF. The chain has TRBV7-9 and TRBJ2-7; D not certain. The CDR3 sequence is 12 residues long. Germline V gene sequence: CDR1 SEHNR, CDR2 FQNEAQ (reference sequence). With 1 base removed from V and 3 bases from J, the gap between germline ends came to 4 bases.

This clone was observed a few times. This CDR3 is CASSSTAGPAKNIQYF. Here the CDR3 DNA reads TGTGCCAGTAGTTCAACAGCGGGGCCCGCCAAAAACATTCAGTACTTC. The chain employs TRBV19 and TRBJ2-4; 7 bases align to TRBD2. This CDR3 has 16 amino acids. Per germline, CDR1 LNHDA and CDR2 SQIVND (reference sequence). V lost 5 bases to trimming and J lost 1 base; unmatched junction nucleotides: 8.

The chain employs TRBV9 and TRBJ2-3, with 8 bases fitting TRBD1. V was pared by 4 bases and J by 6 bases, with 16 bases of the junction left unmatched. The CDR3 spans 17 residues. Germline lookup yields CDR1 SGDLS and CDR2 YYNGEE. CDR3 residues: CASSSRGFQGATDTQYF. For the CDR3, the DNA is TGTGCCAGCAGCTCCAGAGGCTTCCAGGGGGCAACGGATACGCAGTATTTT. The variable domain in full, completed from reference TRBV9 and TRBJ2-3, reads DSGVTQTPKHLITATGQRVTLRCSPRSGDLSVYWYQQSLDQGLQFLIQYYNGEERAKGNILERFSAQQFPDLHSELNLSSLELGDSALYFCASSSRGFQGATDTQYFGPGTRLTVL.

CDR3 bases: TGTGCCAGCAGCATGGGCCATCATTCAGAGGCGGTCTACGAGCAGTACTTC. It is translated as CASSMGHHSEAVYEQYF. The chain has TRBV7-6 and TRBJ2-7, with no clear D. Germline V lookup: CDR1 SGHVS, CDR2 FNYEAQ. This CDR3 is 17 amino acids long. The V end lost 5 bases, the J end lost 3 bases, and 23 bases lay between the germline ends.

This clone has a single count. CDR3 sequence (DNA): TGTGCCAGCAGCTTACAGGGCCTGAACACTGAAGCTTTCTTT. Residues: CASSLQGLNTEAFF. The chain combines TRBV11-2 with TRBJ1-1; tentative D call: TRBD1 (5 bases). The CDR3 has 14 amino acids. V lost 2 bases to trimming and J lost 0 bases, with 7 bases between them. Germline loops: CDR1 SGHAT, CDR2 FQNNGV.

The chain couples TRBV4-1 to TRBJ1-6; D is unclear. V gave up 0 bases and J gave up 7 bases, with 13 bases separating them. The CDR3 is made up of 16 amino acids. CDR1 and CDR2 (germline): MGHRA, YSYEKL. The CDR3: CASSQEGGFGNSPLHF. CDR3 DNA: TGCGCCAGCAGCCAAGAGGGAGGGTTTGGCAATTCACCCCTCCACTTT.

The chain carries TRBV5-6 and TRBJ2-1; the D is unclear. Germline V gene lookup returns CDR1 SGHDT and CDR2 YYEEEE. V lost 2 bases to trimming and J lost 6 bases, with 3 bases between them. CDR3 size: 11 residues. In DNA, the CDR3 is TGTGCCAGCAGCTTAGCCAATGAGCAGTTCTTC. Protein sequence: CASSLANEQFF.

The V gene is TRBV19, the J gene TRBJ1-5, with D possibly matching TRBD1 (5 bases). The CDR3 is 14 residues long. The V gene lost 7 bases and the J gene lost 1 base, with 11 bases spanning the gap. Per germline, CDR1 LNHDA and CDR2 SQIVND (reference sequence). CDR3 sequence: CASIGGRSNQPQHF. The CDR3, as DNA: TGTGCCAGTATCGGGGGAAGGAGCAATCAGCCCCAGCATTTT.

The chain employs TRBV9 and TRBJ1-5; possible D gene TRBD1, 5 bases. V lost 2 bases and J 2 bases, leaving 8 bases between the germline ends. From germline, CDR1 is SGDLS and CDR2 YYNGEE. The CDR3 has 14 residues. The CDR3 DNA sequence: TGTGCCAGCAGCGTGGGGGTGGGCAATCAGCCCCAGCATTTT. As protein: CASSVGVGNQPQHF.

This sequence joins TRBV11-2 and TRBJ2-3; 10 nucleotides align to TRBD2. Germline lookup yields CDR1 SGHAT and CDR2 FQNNGV. This CDR3 spans 16 amino acids. V shed 5 bases, J shed 3 bases, and the junction held 8 bases outside the gene matches. CDR3 sequence (DNA): TGTGCCAGCAGCCTCGAGCGGGGGGGCCTTACAGATACGCAGTATTTT. It translates to CASSLERGGLTDTQYF.

This clone has only a few counts. The rearrangement joins TRBV7-6 to TRBJ2-7; the match to TRBD1 covers 7 bases. Trimming removed 5 bases from V and 3 bases from J; junction bases left unmatched: 7. Germline CDR1 and CDR2: SGHVS and FNYEAQ. The CDR3 has 14 amino acids. CDR3 residues: CASSRQGLNYEQYF. The CDR3 nucleotides are TGTGCCAGCAGCCGACAGGGTCTGAACTACGAGCAGTACTTC.

The chain links TRBV6-5 to TRBJ2-1, with 11 bases aligning to TRBD2. CDR1 is MNHEY, CDR2 SVGAGI, per germline. The CDR3 runs to 15 residues. The ends lost 5 bases at V and 3 bases at J; junction bases unmatched: 3. CDR3 sequence reads: CASSALAGGYNEQFF. The CDR3 DNA reads TGTGCCAGCAGTGCCCTAGCGGGGGGCTACAATGAGCAGTTCTTC.

The chain recombines TRBV7-9 with TRBJ2-5; no definite D call. Trimming left V 4 bases short and J 1 base short, with 7 bases between. The CDR3 covers 13 residues. Germline CDR1 SEHNR, CDR2 FQNEAQ (reference sequence). DNA for the CDR3: TGTGCCAGCAGCTCGGGCCTCCAAGAGACCCAGTACTTC. It is translated as CASSSGLQETQYF.

The chain carries TRBV12-5 and TRBJ2-3; TRBD1 agrees at 8 bases. This CDR3 is 15 amino acids long. Germline assignment: CDR1 LGHNT and CDR2 FRNRAP. Trimming at V came to 6 bases and at J to 5 bases, leaving 10 bases not matched to a gene. In DNA, the CDR3 is TGTGCTAGTGGACCCAGGGGGCGCGGCCAAGATACGCAGTATTTT. Its translation is CASGPRGRGQDTQYF. Looking up the rest from reference TRBV12-5 and TRBJ2-3 gives the full variable domain: DARVTQTPRHKVTEMGQEVTMRCQPILGHNTVFWYRQTMMQGLELLAYFRNRAPLDDSGMPKDRFSAEMPDATLATLKIQPSEPRDSAVYFCASGPRGRGQDTQYFGPGTRLTVL.

The rearrangement uses TRBV5-8 and TRBJ1-2; 8 positions agree with TRBD1. CDR1 is SGHTS, CDR2 YDEGEE, per germline. The CDR3 has 14 amino acids. Trimming at V came to 4 bases and at J to 4 bases, leaving 6 bases not matched to a gene. The CDR3 sequence: CASSLSTGVYGYTF. In nucleotides, the CDR3 is TGTGCCAGCAGCCTGTCGACAGGGGTCTATGGCTACACCTTC.

This clone was observed a single time. The gene calls are TRBV6-6 and TRBJ1-1, with D uncertain. The V gene lost 5 bases and the J gene lost 7 bases, with 5 bases spanning the gap. CDR1 is MNHNY, CDR2 SVGAGI, per germline (reference sequence). This CDR3 comprises 10 residues. CDR3 bases: TGTGCCAGCAGTGCCGTTGAAGCTTTCTTT. Translating it yields CASSAVEAFF.

Comment on this clone: Mismatch with germline at one junction end may stem from a read error. The chain uses TRBV15 and TRBJ1-1; D not certain. There are 13 residues in the CDR3. Looked up from germline, CDR1 is LNHNV and CDR2 is YYDKDF (reference sequence). CDR3 loop: CATRRGGWAEAFF. The CDR3 DNA is TGTGCCACCAGAAGAGGAGGGTGGGCTGAAGCTTTCTTT. Looking up the rest from reference TRBV15 and TRBJ1-1 gives the full variable domain: DAMVIQNPRYQVTQFGKPVTLSCSQTLNHNVMYWYQQKSSQAPKLLFHYYDKDFNNEADTPDNFQSRRPNTSFCFLDIRSPGLGDTAMYLCATRRGGWAEAFFGQGTRLTVV.